The present TCR beta chain was sequenced within a study of blood T cell repertoires in COVID-19. Participants were placed into cohorts based on the clinical history they reported. The J segment lost 6 bases and the V segment lost 5 bases, leaving 9 bases of the junction unmatched. Per the germline V gene, CDR1 is SGHTA and CDR2 is FQGNSA. The CDR3 spans 14 residues. Only in-frame clones appear in the TCRdb table, and some are missing; sequencing was by immunoSEQ multiplex PCR. Of 250,000 to 350,000 clones listed, about 85% are singletons. The sample consisted of PBMCs or T cells enriched from blood (not recorded which). The origin of this receptor is a woman between 45 and 65 years old who had recovered from COVID-19. V is TRBV7-2 and J is TRBJ1-2; 7 bases align to TRBD1. The DNA for the CDR3 is TGTGCCAGCAGCCTATGGGACAGTGGGAATGGCTACACCTTC. Protein sequence: CASSLWDSGNGYTF.